These 19 T cell receptor beta chains came from one sample sequenced in a study of shared clonotypes between healthy human individuals. The protocol was immunoSEQ multiplex PCR, while the TCRdb copy is restricted to in-frame clones and leaves out a portion. The sample has a few million clones, around 95% seen once; the top ten hold about 0.13%. Sequencing used naive CD4+ T cells sorted from blood. Subset: CD45RA+ positively selected. These TCRs come from a man aged 18 to 29 in good health.

V is TRBV7-2 and J is TRBJ2-7; 16 positions match TRBD2. Per the germline V gene, CDR1 is SGHTA and CDR2 is FQGNSA. CDR3 size: 19 residues. With 3 bases clipped from V and 2 bases from J, the junction kept 10 bases outside the gene matches. The CDR3 here is CASSFRSPGTSGRAYEQYF. The CDR3 DNA sequence: TGTGCCAGCAGCTTTCGCTCCCCTGGGACTAGCGGGAGGGCCTACGAGCAGTACTTC.

The chain has TRBV11-2 and TRBJ1-1; possible D gene TRBD1, 5 bases. V was pared by 3 bases and J by 5 bases, with 13 bases between. The CDR3 consists of 14 residues. Germline V gene lookup returns CDR1 SGHAT and CDR2 FQNNGV. Here the CDR3 reads CASSLGRESTEAFF. DNA of the CDR3: TGTGCCAGCAGCTTGGGCAGGGAGTCGACTGAAGCTTTCTTT.

This chain uses TRBV6-5 with TRBJ1-2; D unresolved. The germline CDR1 and CDR2 sequences are MNHEY and SVGAGI. The CDR3 sequence is 15 residues long. The V and J ends lost 0 bases and 2 bases respectively, with 10 bases between them. Here the CDR3 DNA reads TGTGCCAGCAGTTACTCCGTATTTCAGAACTATGGCTACACCTTC. This sequence encodes CASSYSVFQNYGYTF.

The chain combines TRBV6-6 with TRBJ2-7; 7 nucleotides align to TRBD2. Trimming cost V 4 bases and J 3 bases; bases outside gene matches: 6. Germline lookup yields CDR1 MNHNY and CDR2 SVGAGI (reference sequence). The CDR3 contains 14 residues. The CDR3 is CASSSASGFYEQYF. The CDR3, as DNA: TGTGCCAGCAGTTCAGCTAGCGGATTCTACGAGCAGTACTTC.

The chain joins TRBV7-2 to TRBJ2-7; D is possibly TRBD2 (6 bases). In germline, CDR1 is SGHTA, CDR2 FQGNSA. This CDR3 spans 15 amino acids. Trimming removed 5 bases from V and 0 bases from J, with 14 bases in between. Written as DNA, the CDR3 is TGTGCCAGCAGCCCGAGCGGGCTGTTCTCCTACGAGCAGTACTTC. Amino acids: CASSPSGLFSYEQYF.

The chain carries TRBV2 and TRBJ2-7, with 7 bases that match TRBD1. Germline V gives CDR1 SNHLY, CDR2 FYNNEI. The ends lost 5 bases at V and 0 bases at J; junction bases unmatched: 7. The CDR3 covers 15 residues. CDR3 sequence reads: CASSIDRVSSYEQYF. The CDR3 DNA is TGTGCCAGCAGTATAGACAGGGTGAGCTCCTACGAGCAGTACTTC.

The rearrangement joins TRBV4-1 to TRBJ1-2, with a possible D match to TRBD1 (5 bases). Looked up from germline, CDR1 is MGHRA and CDR2 is YSYEKL. The CDR3 has 14 residues. The germline V and J ends were trimmed by 0 bases and 4 bases, with 9 bases remaining between them. CDR3 in DNA: TGCGCCAGCAGCCAAGATGGGGGAATCTATGGCTACACCTTC. Its translation: CASSQDGGIYGYTF.

CDR3 sequence (DNA): TGTGCCAGCAGCCAAGGGACTAAGAACACCGGGGAGCTGTTTTTT. Its protein product is CASSQGTKNTGELFF. V usage is TRBV4-2 and J usage is TRBJ2-2; possibly TRBD2 for D (6 bases). Trimming left V 1 base short and J 1 base short, with 7 bases between. The CDR3 sequence is 15 residues long. Germline V gives CDR1 LGHNA, CDR2 YNFKEQ.

This chain uses TRBV30 with TRBJ1-3; D ambiguous. The CDR3 totals 14 residues. V was clipped by 4 bases and J by 4 bases, with 14 bases between them. CDR1 and CDR2 from the germline V gene are GTSNPN and SVGIG (reference sequence). The CDR3 nucleotides read TGTGCCTGGACTGGGCGGGCGTCGGGAAACACCATATATTTT. Protein sequence: CAWTGRASGNTIYF.

This chain uses TRBV10-1 with TRBJ1-4; TRBD1 matches at 9 bases. The V gene end was trimmed by 6 bases and the J gene end by 8 bases; junction bases not matched to a gene: 7. This CDR3 contains 14 residues. CDR1 is WNHNN, CDR2 SYGVQD, per germline (reference sequence). The DNA of the CDR3 is TGCGCCAGCAGGTCGGGACAGGGTGAAGAAAAACTGTTTTTT. It is translated as CASRSGQGEEKLFF.

This sequence joins TRBV29-1 and TRBJ2-7; 7 bases map to TRBD2. This CDR3 comprises 14 residues. J gave up 5 bases and V 3 bases, and 10 bases lay outside the gene matches. Germline CDR1 and CDR2: SQVTM and ANQGSEA. The CDR3 reads CSVESGDSLDEQYF. CDR3 sequence (DNA): TGCAGCGTTGAGAGCGGGGACTCCCTCGACGAGCAGTACTTC.

The rearrangement joins TRBV5-8 to TRBJ2-5; the match to TRBD1 covers 10 bases. The junction had 5 bases not matched to a gene; V was cut back by 4 bases and J by 2 bases. The CDR3 runs to 15 residues. Per germline, CDR1 SGHTS and CDR2 YDEGEE. This CDR3 reads CASSPGQGDQETQYF. DNA for the CDR3: TGTGCCAGCAGCCCCGGACAGGGGGATCAAGAGACCCAGTACTTC. The whole variable domain, filled in from reference TRBV5-8 and TRBJ2-5, reads EAGVTQSPTHLIKTRGQQATLRCSPISGHTSVYWYQQALGLGLQFLLWYDEGEERNRGNFPPRFSGRQFPNYSSELNVNALELEDSALYLCASSPGQGDQETQYFGPGTRLLVL.

The chain joins TRBV5-1 to TRBJ2-3, with a tentative D call TRBD2 (6 bases). V was clipped by 0 bases and J by 2 bases, with 13 bases between them. This CDR3 region has 16 residues. The germline gives CDR1 SGHRS, CDR2 YFSETQ. CDR3 protein: CASSLGGVSYTDTQYF. DNA for the CDR3: TGCGCCAGCAGCTTGGGCGGGGTTAGTTACACAGATACGCAGTATTTT.

The chain has TRBV6-1 and TRBJ2-7; TRBD1 might be the D (6 bases). Trimming pared 6 bases from V and 4 bases from J, leaving 16 bases between. Germline V gene lookup returns CDR1 MNHNS and CDR2 SASEGT. The CDR3 length is 14 residues. The CDR3 DNA sequence: TGTGCCAGCAGCCGGGCAGGGGCACTTTACGAGCAGTACTTC. This translates into CASSRAGALYEQYF.

This rearrangement joins TRBV6-4 to TRBJ1-2; 7 positions agree with TRBD1. Per germline, CDR1 MRHNA and CDR2 SNTAGT. The junction had 9 bases not matched to a gene; V was cut back by 6 bases and J by 2 bases. The CDR3 covers 15 residues. CDR3 protein: CASSPRQGTNYGYTF. For the CDR3, the DNA is TGTGCCAGCAGCCCCAGACAGGGAACCAACTATGGCTACACCTTC.

V is TRBV13 and J is TRBJ2-3; 12 bases line up with TRBD2. The CDR3 is 16 residues long. Trimming removed 5 bases from V and 4 bases from J; junction bases left unmatched: 7. CDR1 is PRHDT, CDR2 FYEKMQ, per germline (reference sequence). CDR3 amino acids: CASSVLAGGLPDTQYF. The DNA for the CDR3 is TGTGCCAGCAGCGTCCTAGCGGGGGGGCTCCCAGATACGCAGTATTTT.

The chain combines TRBV4-1 with TRBJ2-3; TRBD2 agrees at 8 bases. This CDR3 region has 17 residues. The V gene end was trimmed by 1 base and the J gene end by 3 bases; junction bases not matched to a gene: 9. Germline V gives CDR1 MGHRA, CDR2 YSYEKL. As DNA, the CDR3 is TGCGCCAGCAGCCAAGCACGCGGGGGACTAGAGACAGATACGCAGTATTTT. Its translation is CASSQARGGLETDTQYF.

As DNA, the CDR3 is TGCAGCGTGCGAGACACCCCGACTAGCGGTAACGAGCAGTACTTC. Translation: CSVRDTPTSGNEQYF. The gene calls are TRBV29-1 and TRBJ2-7; TRBD2 matches 9 bases. The CDR3 contains 15 residues. With V trimmed by 6 bases and J by 5 bases, 14 bases remained unmatched. Germline loops: CDR1 SQVTM, CDR2 ANQGSEA.

The rearrangement joins TRBV7-8 to TRBJ1-3; tentatively, D is TRBD1 (6 bases). The CDR3 is made up of 15 amino acids. Germline CDR1 reads SGHVS; CDR2 reads FQNEAQ. Trimming removed 5 bases at V and 2 bases at J, with 13 bases between. The CDR3 sequence: CASSRGGGAGNTIYF. CDR3 DNA: TGTGCCAGCAGCCGAGGCGGGGGCGCTGGAAACACCATATATTTT.